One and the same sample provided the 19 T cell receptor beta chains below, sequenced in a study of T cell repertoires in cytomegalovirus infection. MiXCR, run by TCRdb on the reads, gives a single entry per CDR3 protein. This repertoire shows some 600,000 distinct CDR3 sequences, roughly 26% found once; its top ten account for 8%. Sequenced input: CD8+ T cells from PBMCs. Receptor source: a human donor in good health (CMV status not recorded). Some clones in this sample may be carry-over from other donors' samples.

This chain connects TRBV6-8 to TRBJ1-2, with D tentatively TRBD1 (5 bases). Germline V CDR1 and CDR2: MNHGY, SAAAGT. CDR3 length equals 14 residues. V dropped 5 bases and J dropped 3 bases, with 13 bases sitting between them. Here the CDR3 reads CASSRRQQYYGYTF. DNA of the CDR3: TGTGCCAGCAGTCGGCGACAGCAATACTATGGCTACACCTTC.

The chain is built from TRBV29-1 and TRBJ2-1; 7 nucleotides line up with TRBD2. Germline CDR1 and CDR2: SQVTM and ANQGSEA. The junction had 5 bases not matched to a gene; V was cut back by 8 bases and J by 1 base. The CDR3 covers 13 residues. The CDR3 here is CSLLGGSYNEQFF. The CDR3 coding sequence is TGCAGCCTGCTGGGGGGGTCCTACAATGAGCAGTTCTTC.

CDR3 coding DNA: TGTGCCAGCAGCTCCCGGACAAGATATGGCTACACCTTC. Its translation: CASSSRTRYGYTF. V and J are TRBV7-9 and TRBJ1-2; weak D call: TRBD1 (5 bases). V shed 4 bases and J shed 5 bases, with 11 bases lying between them. The CDR3 is 13 amino acids. Germline values: CDR1 SEHNR, CDR2 FQNEAQ (reference sequence).

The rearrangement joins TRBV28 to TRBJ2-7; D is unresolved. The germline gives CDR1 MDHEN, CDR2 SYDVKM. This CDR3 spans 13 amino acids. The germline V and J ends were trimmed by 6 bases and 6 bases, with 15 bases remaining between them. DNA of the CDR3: TGTGCCAGCAGCCCAGCGCCGGGCGGCGAGCAGTACGTC. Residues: CASSPAPGGEQYV.

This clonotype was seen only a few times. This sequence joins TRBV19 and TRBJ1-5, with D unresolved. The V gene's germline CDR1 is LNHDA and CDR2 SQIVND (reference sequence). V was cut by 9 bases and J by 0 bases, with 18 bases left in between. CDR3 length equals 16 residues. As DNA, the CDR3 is TGTGCCAGCCGGACTAAGGATGACCATAGCAATCAGCCCCAGCATTTT. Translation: CASRTKDDHSNQPQHF. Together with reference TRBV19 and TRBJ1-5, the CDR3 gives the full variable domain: DGGITQSPKYLFRKEGQNVTLSCEQNLNHDAMYWYRQDPGQGLRLIYYSQIVNDFQKGDIAEGYSVSREKKESFPLTVTSAQKNPTAFYLCASRTKDDHSNQPQHFGDGTRLSIL.

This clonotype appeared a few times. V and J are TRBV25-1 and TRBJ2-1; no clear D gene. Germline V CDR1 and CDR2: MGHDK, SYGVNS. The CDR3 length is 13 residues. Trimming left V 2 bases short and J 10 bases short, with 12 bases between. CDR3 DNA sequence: TGTGCCAGCAGTGAAGTGGAGCAAAGCGAGCAGTTCTTC. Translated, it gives CASSEVEQSEQFF.

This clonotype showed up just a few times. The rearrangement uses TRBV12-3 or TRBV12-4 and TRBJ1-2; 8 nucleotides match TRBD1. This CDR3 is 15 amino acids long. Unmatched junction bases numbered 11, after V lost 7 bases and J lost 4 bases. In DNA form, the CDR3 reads TGTGCCAGCACCCGGACAGGGTATGAAGGCTATGGCTACACCTTC. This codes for CASTRTGYEGYGYTF.

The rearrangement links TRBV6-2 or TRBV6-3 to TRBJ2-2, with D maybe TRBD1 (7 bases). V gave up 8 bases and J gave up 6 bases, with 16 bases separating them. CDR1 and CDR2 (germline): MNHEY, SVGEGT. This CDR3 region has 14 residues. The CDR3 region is CASSRGDNAGELFF. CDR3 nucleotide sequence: TGTGCCAGCTCCAGGGGGGACAACGCCGGGGAGCTGTTTTTT.

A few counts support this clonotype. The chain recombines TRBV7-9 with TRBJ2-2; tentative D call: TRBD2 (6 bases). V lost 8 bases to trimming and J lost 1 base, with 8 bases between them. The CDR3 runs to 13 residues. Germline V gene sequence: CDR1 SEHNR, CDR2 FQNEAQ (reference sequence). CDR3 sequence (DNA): TGTGCCAGCGGGGGGAAGAACACCGGGGAGCTGTTTTTT. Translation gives CASGGKNTGELFF. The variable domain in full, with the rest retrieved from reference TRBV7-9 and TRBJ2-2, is DTGVSQNPRHKITKRGQNVTFRCDPISEHNRLYWYRQTLGQGPEFLTYFQNEAQLEKSRLLSDRFSAERPKGSFSTLEIQRTEQGDSAMYLCASGGKNTGELFFGEGSRLTVL.

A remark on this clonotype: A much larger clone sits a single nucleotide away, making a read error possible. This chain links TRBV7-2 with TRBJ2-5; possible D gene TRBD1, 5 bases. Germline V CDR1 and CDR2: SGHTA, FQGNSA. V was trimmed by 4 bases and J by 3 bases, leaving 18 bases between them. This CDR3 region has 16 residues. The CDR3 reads CASSSFQGIGEETQYF. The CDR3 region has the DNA TGTGCCAGCAGCTCTTTCCAGGGAATAGGCGAAGAGACCCAGTACTTC.

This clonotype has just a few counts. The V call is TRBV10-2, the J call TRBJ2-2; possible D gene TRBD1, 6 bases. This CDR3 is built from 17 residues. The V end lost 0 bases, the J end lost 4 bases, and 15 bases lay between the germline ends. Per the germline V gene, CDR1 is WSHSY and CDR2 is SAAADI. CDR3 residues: CASSESTGRDITGELFF. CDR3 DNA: TGCGCCAGCAGTGAGTCGACGGGAAGGGACATCACCGGGGAGCTGTTTTTT.

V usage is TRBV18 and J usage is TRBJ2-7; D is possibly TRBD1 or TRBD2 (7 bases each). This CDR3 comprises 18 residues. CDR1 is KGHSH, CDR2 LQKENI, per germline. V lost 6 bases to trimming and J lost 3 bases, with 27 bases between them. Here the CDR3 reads CASSSGDSARGDVYEQYF. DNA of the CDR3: TGTGCCAGCTCCAGTGGGGACAGCGCTCGGGGGGACGTCTACGAGCAGTACTTC.

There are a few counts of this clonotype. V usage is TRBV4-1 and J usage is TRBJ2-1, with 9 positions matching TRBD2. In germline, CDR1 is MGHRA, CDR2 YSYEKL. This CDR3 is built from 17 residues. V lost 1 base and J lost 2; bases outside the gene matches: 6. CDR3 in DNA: TGCGCCAGCAGCCAAGGACTTCTAGCGGGGCCCTACAATGAGCAGTTCTTC. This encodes CASSQGLLAGPYNEQFF.

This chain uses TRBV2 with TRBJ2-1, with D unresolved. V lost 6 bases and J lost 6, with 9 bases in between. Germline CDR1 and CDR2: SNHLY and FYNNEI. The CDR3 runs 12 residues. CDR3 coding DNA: TGTGCCAGCAGGGAGCGCGTCAATGAGCAGTTCTTC. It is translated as CASRERVNEQFF.

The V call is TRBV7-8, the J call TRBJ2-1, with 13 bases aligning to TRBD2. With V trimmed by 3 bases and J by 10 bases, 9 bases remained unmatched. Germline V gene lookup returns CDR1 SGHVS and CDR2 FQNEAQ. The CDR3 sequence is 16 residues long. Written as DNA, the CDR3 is TGTGCCAGCAGCTTTGTGACTAGCGGGGGGATCGACGAGCAGTTCTTC. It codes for CASSFVTSGGIDEQFF.

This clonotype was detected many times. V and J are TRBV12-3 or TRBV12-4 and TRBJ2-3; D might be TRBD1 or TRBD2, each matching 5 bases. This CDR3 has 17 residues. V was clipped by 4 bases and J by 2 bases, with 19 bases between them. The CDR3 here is CASSYNLGGGATDTQYF. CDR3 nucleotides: TGTGCCAGCAGTTATAACCTCGGAGGTGGGGCCACAGATACGCAGTATTTT.

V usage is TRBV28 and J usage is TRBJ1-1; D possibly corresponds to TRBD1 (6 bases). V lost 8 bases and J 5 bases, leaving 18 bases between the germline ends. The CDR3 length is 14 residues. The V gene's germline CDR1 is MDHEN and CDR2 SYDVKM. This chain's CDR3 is CASVRGRGGTEAFF. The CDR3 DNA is TGTGCCAGCGTCCGGGGCAGGGGTGGGACTGAAGCTTTCTTT.

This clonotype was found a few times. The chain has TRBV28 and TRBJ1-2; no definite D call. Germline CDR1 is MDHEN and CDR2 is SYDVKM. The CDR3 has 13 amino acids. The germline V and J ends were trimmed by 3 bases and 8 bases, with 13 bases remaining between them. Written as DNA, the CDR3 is TGTGCCAGCAGTTTCCCGGGAGAAGGGGGCTACACCTTC. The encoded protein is CASSFPGEGGYTF.

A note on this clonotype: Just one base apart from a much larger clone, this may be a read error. CDR3 DNA: TGTGCCAACCGGGGGACGGGAGATGGCTACACCTTC. This encodes CANRGTGDGYTF. J is TRBJ1-2 and V is TRBV7-9; perhaps TRBD1 as D (5 bases). V lost 10 bases and J 6 bases, leaving 15 bases between the germline ends. The CDR3 runs to 12 residues. Germline values: CDR1 SEHNR, CDR2 FQNEAQ (reference sequence). Using reference TRBV7-9 and TRBJ1-2 for the parts outside the CDR3, the full variable domain is DTGVSQNPRHKITKRGQNVTFRCDPISEHNRLYWYRQTLGQGPEFLTYFQNEAQLEKSRLLSDRFSAERPKGSFSTLEIQRTEQGDSAMYLCANRGTGDGYTFGSGTRLTVV.